These T cell receptor beta chains were read from a single sample in a study of blood T cell repertoires in COVID-19. Sequencing was performed with immunoSEQ multiplex PCR; in TCRdb, only in-frame clones are kept and a portion is missing. Here the sample spans about 69,000 clones, about 80% being singletons. The specimen was peripheral blood. These TCRs come from a man aged 45 to 65 with COVID-19, enrolled during active disease. Each CDR3 is given with its conserved first and last residue. Fields, in order: J gene, V gene, CDR3 protein.

TRBJ2-5 | TRBV6-6 | CASSSGTSAILLYF
TRBJ1-1 | TRBV6-5 | CASRALGQGTEAFF
TRBJ1-4 | TRBV18 | CASSPTPTGSGEKLFF
TRBJ2-7 | TRBV3-1/TRBV3-2 | CASSQASGGTEQYF
TRBJ2-1 | TRBV7-3 | CASSLGGEQFF
TRBJ2-5 | TRBV11-2 | CASSLESELAGGFTRETQYF
TRBJ1-4 | TRBV9 | CASGSGAAGEKLFF
TRBJ2-7 | TRBV7-2 | CASRSGTESYEQYF
TRBJ2-1 | TRBV28 | CASNQSRDRGKQFF
TRBJ1-5 | TRBV6-5 | CASSRDQGFNQPQHF
TRBJ1-6 | TRBV27 | CASSLGEFSPLHF
TRBJ1-4 | TRBV27 | CASRRGGANEKLFF
TRBJ2-2 | TRBV3-1/TRBV3-2 | CASSRDRAGLAGELFF
TRBJ1-1 | TRBV7-9 | CASSQGTGEAFF
TRBJ2-1 | TRBV9 | CASSRGSIYNEQFF
TRBJ2-7 | TRBV11-2 | CASSFFSGGSYEQYF
TRBJ2-7 | TRBV11-1 | CASGGVGEQYF
TRBJ2-7 | TRBV7-2 | CASSPLLSSYEQYF
TRBJ1-1 | TRBV7-7 | CASSRDTRTEAFF
TRBJ1-5 | TRBV27 | CASGIGGLHNQPQHF
TRBJ1-6 | TRBV5-1 | CASSLGGRGYNSPLHF
TRBJ1-2 | TRBV6-2/TRBV6-3 | CASSRGQGLSGYTF
TRBJ2-7 | TRBV19 | CASSTDRFFHEQYF